This entry is about one T cell receptor beta chain. Its target is unknown. The data originate from a study of STAT5B mutations in CD4+ large granular lymphocyte leukemia. Turning to the study itself: The CDR3 'QG' motif was associated with a particular HLA allele among healthy donors. Study findings and constraints: Main leukemic clonotypes were patient-specific, but more than 20% appeared at low frequency elsewhere. TRBV06-family usage was enriched in top patient clones (8/27) versus controls (2/35).

Only in-frame clones appear in the TCRdb table, and some are missing; sequencing was by immunoSEQ multiplex PCR. The data contain about 45,000 clones, 65% to 90% of them seen just once; the ten biggest clones take up about 3%. Per germline, CDR1 KGHSH and CDR2 LQKENI. The J segment lost 5 bases and the V segment lost 4 bases, leaving 7 bases of the junction unmatched. The CDR3 spans 15 residues. Control samples were healthy donors' buffy coats. This TCR was sampled from a human donor in good health. The source material was CD4+ T cells from blood buffy coats. The V and J genes are TRBV18 and TRBJ2-1; 8 positions match TRBD2. The CDR3 coding sequence is TGTGCCAGCTCACGGACCGGGAGGGGGGACAATGAGCAGTTCTTC. It translates to CASSRTGRGDNEQFF.